These 20 T cell receptor beta chains were all obtained from the same sample, sequenced in a study of T cell clonality in common variable immunodeficiency. This table comes from immunoSEQ multiplex PCR, and its TCRdb copy is limited to in-frame clones, with some not included. Singletons are absent from the sample, which has about 60,000 clones. Source material: peripheral blood mononuclear cells. Source of these receptors: a person aged 18 to 75 in good health.

This clone has a count of ten or more. The missing CDR3 end, 3 residues past where the read stops, is filled in from the germline J gene. The rearrangement joins TRBV29-1 to TRBJ2-5, with 14 bases identical to TRBD2. The germline gives CDR1 SQVTM, CDR2 ANQGSEA. The CDR3 sequence is 17 residues long. J was trimmed by 2 bases and V by 7 bases; bases with no gene match: 12. The CDR3 reads CSAAGTSGRSVQETQYF. The DNA read from the CDR3 is TGCAGCGCAGCCGGGACTAGCGGGAGATCGGTGCAAGAGACC.

The sample holds many counts of this clone. The read comes to an end 3 residues before the CDR3 does, leaving the germline J gene to fill in the end. The rearrangement links TRBV29-1 to TRBJ2-7; 7 nucleotides match TRBD2. V was clipped by 1 base and J by 4 bases; unmatched bases: 7. This CDR3 contains 14 residues. The germline CDR1 and CDR2 sequences are SQVTM and ANQGSEA. The CDR3 spells CSVEGSAGEYEQYF. Incomplete CDR3 DNA: TGCAGCGTTGAAGGAAGTGCGGGAGAGTACGAG.

This clone came up a few times. The sequenced fragment ends 3 residues before the CDR3 boundary, so the rest is inferred from the germline J gene. This chain links TRBV7-8 with TRBJ2-3; D call uncertain. With 2 bases removed from V and 4 bases from J, the gap between germline ends came to 7 bases. The CDR3 has 13 amino acids. The germline V gene encodes CDR1 SGHVS and CDR2 FQNEAQ. The DNA read from the CDR3 is TGTGCCAGCAGCTTAACAGTTTCAGATACG. Translated, it gives CASSLTVSDT. The whole CDR3 region reads CASSLTVSDTQYF.

At least ten counts were recorded for this clone. Read data end 3 residues before the CDR3 end; the end is taken from the germline J gene. The chain employs TRBV20-1 and TRBJ2-7; no reliable D call. The CDR3 sequence is 13 residues long. Per germline, CDR1 DFQATT and CDR2 SNEGSKA (reference sequence). V was trimmed by 3 bases and J by 0 bases, leaving 9 bases between them. Incomplete CDR3 DNA: TGCAGTGCTAGTGGGTCGGGCTCCTACGAG. This translates into CSASGSGSYE. The entire CDR3 reads CSASGSGSYEQYF.

This clone appeared many times. From the germline J gene comes the end of the CDR3, since the read stops 3 residues before it. This chain uses TRBV29-1 with TRBJ2-5; 9 nucleotides line up with TRBD1. The V gene's germline CDR1 is SQVTM and CDR2 ANQGSEA. This CDR3 has 14 amino acids. Trimming took 4 bases from V and 4 from J; bases not matched to a gene: 7. CDR3 loop: CSVVGQGRGETQYF. The sequenced part of the CDR3 DNA is TGCAGCGTTGTGGGACAGGGTCGGGGAGAGACC.

This clone was seen repeatedly, ten times or more. From the germline J gene comes the end of the CDR3, since the read stops 3 residues before it. The chain uses TRBV20-1 and TRBJ2-7; 7 bases line up with TRBD2. With V trimmed by 6 bases and J by 2 bases, 7 bases remained unmatched. The CDR3 has 13 amino acids. Per the germline V gene, CDR1 is DFQATT and CDR2 is SNEGSKA (reference sequence). The part of the CDR3 DNA that was read is TGCAGTGCAGCGGCTAGCGGAACCTACGAG. This gives the protein CSAAASGTYE. Given in full, the CDR3 is CSAAASGTYEQYF.

This clone was counted at least ten times. The read terminates 3 residues before the CDR3 end, so the remaining end is supplied by the germline J gene. The chain recombines TRBV20-1 with TRBJ2-1; a weak D match, TRBD2 (5 bases). CDR3 length: 14 residues. The germline V gene has CDR1 DFQATT and CDR2 SNEGSKA (reference sequence). V lost 3 bases, J lost 5 bases, and 14 bases lay in between. The sequenced CDR3 bases are TGCAGTGCTAGTCTGCGCGGGCAAAACAATGAG. It specifies CSASLRGQNNE. The full CDR3 protein is CSASLRGQNNEQFF.

This clone was counted ten times or more. Read sequence stops 3 residues before the CDR3 end, and the germline J gene provides the missing end. The chain carries TRBV5-1 and TRBJ2-5, with D maybe TRBD2 (6 bases). This CDR3 contains 14 residues. V shed 3 bases and J shed 5 bases, with 14 bases lying between them. Germline V lookup: CDR1 SGHRS, CDR2 YFSETQ. The CDR3: CASSSSPSEETQYF. The sequenced part of the CDR3 DNA is TGCGCCAGCAGCTCTTCCCCTAGCGAGGAGACC. The full variable domain, with the rest looked up from reference TRBV5-1 and TRBJ2-5, is KAGVTQTPRYLIKTRGQQVTLSCSPISGHRSVSWYQQTPGQGLQFLFEYFSETQRNKGNFPGRFSGRQFSNSRSEMNVSTLELGDSALYLCASSSSPSEETQYFGPGTRLLVL.

There are a few counts of this clone. The read ends 3 residues shy of where the CDR3 ends; the end is completed using the germline J gene. V is TRBV11-3 and J is TRBJ1-1; 8 bases agree with TRBD1. V was pared by 6 bases and J by 6 bases, with 6 bases of the junction left unmatched. The CDR3 spans 13 residues. Germline V lookup: CDR1 SGHNT, CDR2 YENEEA. CDR3: CASRRQGAAEAFF. The covered CDR3 bases are TGTGCCAGCAGACGGCAGGGGGCCGCTGAA.

This clone was recorded at least ten times. At one of its ends the junction is not consistent with the germline gene, which may arise from a read error. Read coverage stops 3 residues before the CDR3 terminus; the germline J gene supplies the remainder. The chain has TRBV19 and TRBJ2-5; D possibly corresponds to TRBD2 (6 bases). The CDR3 runs 15 residues. CDR1 is LNHDA, CDR2 SQIVND, per germline (reference sequence). This CDR3 reads CASRESGGLQGTQYF. The part of the CDR3 DNA that was read is TGTGCCAGCCGGGAGAGCGGAGGACTCCAAGGGACC.

This clone was counted many times. From the germline J gene comes the end of the CDR3, since the read stops 3 residues before it. The chain employs TRBV7-9 and TRBJ1-1; D is unclear. This CDR3 comprises 12 residues. V lost 5 bases and J lost 4, with 8 bases in between. Germline CDR1 and CDR2: SEHNR and FQNEAQ (reference sequence). The CDR3 bases that were read are TGTGCCAGCAGCCTCACCAGCACTGAA. This sequence encodes CASSLTSTE. The whole CDR3 protein reads CASSLTSTEAFF.

This clone appeared many times. The read ends 3 residues shy of where the CDR3 ends; the end is completed using the germline J gene. V usage is TRBV5-1 and J usage is TRBJ2-1, with 13 nucleotides matching TRBD2. The J segment lost 4 bases and the V segment lost 0 bases, leaving 4 bases of the junction unmatched. The CDR3 runs to 17 residues. Germline-derived CDR1 and CDR2 are SGHRS and YFSETQ. Partial CDR3 DNA: TGCGCCAGCAGCTTGGGGACTAGCGGGAGTTTTTACAATGAG. As protein: CASSLGTSGSFYNE. In full, the CDR3 is CASSLGTSGSFYNEQFF.

This clone was seen many times. Sequencing ends 3 residues short of the CDR3 end; the germline J gene provides the rest. The V call is TRBV5-1, the J call TRBJ2-1, with 9 bases that match TRBD2. Germline V gene lookup returns CDR1 SGHRS and CDR2 YFSETQ. The CDR3 has 16 amino acids. V was pared by 7 bases and J by 9 bases, with 17 bases of the junction left unmatched. CDR3: CASETSRAGGSGEQFF. Partial CDR3 DNA: TGCGCCAGCGAGACCTCTAGAGCGGGAGGCTCGGGTGAG.

This clone was recorded at least ten times. The read ends 3 residues shy of where the CDR3 ends; the end is completed using the germline J gene. The rearrangement uses TRBV18 and TRBJ2-3; possibly TRBD1 for D (6 bases). V gave up 6 bases and J gave up 0 bases, with 10 bases separating them. This CDR3 has 14 amino acids. The germline gives CDR1 KGHSH, CDR2 LQKENI. The CDR3 loop reads CASSPTGSTDTQYF. CDR3 DNA (partial): TGTGCCAGCTCCCCGACAGGTAGCACAGATACG.

With respect to this clone: The read falls 3 residues short of the CDR3 end, and the missing part is taken from the germline J gene. This chain uses TRBV11-1 with TRBJ1-1; TRBD1 matches at 7 bases. The V segment lost 4 bases and the J segment 3 bases; nucleotides outside the gene matches: 8. Germline V gene lookup returns CDR1 SGHAT and CDR2 FQDESV (reference sequence). CDR3 size: 15 residues. CDR3 bases read: TGTGCCAGCAGCTCCCGGTGGGGACAGTACACTGAA. This sequence encodes CASSSRWGQYTE. The whole CDR3 reads CASSSRWGQYTEAFF.

This clone appeared many times. The CDR3 is cut off 3 residues early in the read; its end comes from the germline J gene. The V gene is TRBV5-1, the J gene TRBJ2-2; the match to TRBD2 covers 15 bases. The CDR3 sequence is 18 residues long. CDR1 SGHRS and CDR2 YFSETQ come from the germline V gene. With 4 bases clipped from V and 6 bases from J, the junction kept 10 bases outside the gene matches. The sequenced part of the CDR3 DNA is TGCGCCAGCAGCCGGACTAGCGGGAGGGCCCTCGGGTCCGGGGAG. This sequence encodes CASSRTSGRALGSGE. The whole CDR3 is CASSRTSGRALGSGELFF.

This clone appeared many times. The read ends 3 residues shy of where the CDR3 ends; the end is completed using the germline J gene. The rearrangement links TRBV5-1 to TRBJ2-7; 7 bases are shared with TRBD2. CDR3 size: 15 residues. Germline V gene sequence: CDR1 SGHRS, CDR2 YFSETQ. The J segment lost 2 bases and the V segment lost 4 bases, leaving 9 bases of the junction unmatched. Incomplete CDR3 DNA: TGCGCCAGCAGCCCACTAGCGTCGCTTACCTACGAG. This translates into CASSPLASLTYE. The whole CDR3 sequence reads CASSPLASLTYEQYF.

This clone was found many times. The read terminates 3 residues ahead of where the CDR3 ends, so the germline J gene completes it. This chain joins TRBV30 and TRBJ1-1; D perhaps matches TRBD1 (5 bases). Germline lookup yields CDR1 GTSNPN and CDR2 SVGIG (reference sequence). This CDR3 spans 11 amino acids. The DNA read from the CDR3 is TGTGCTGATCAGAGGGGCACTGAA. This encodes CADQRGTE. From start to end, the CDR3 is CADQRGTEAFF.

In its sample, this clone was seen many times. The CDR3 extends 3 residues past the end of the read, so its final part is completed from the germline J gene. The chain couples TRBV30 to TRBJ2-1; 11 bases map to TRBD2. Unmatched junction bases numbered 13, after V lost 3 bases and J lost 9 bases. The CDR3 covers 16 residues. Germline V CDR1 and CDR2: GTSNPN, SVGIG (reference sequence). CDR3 DNA, as far as it was read: TGTGCCTGGAGGACACTAGTAGCGGGAGGGCCGCGTGAG. It is translated as CAWRTLVAGGPRE. The complete CDR3 protein is CAWRTLVAGGPREQFF.

This clone was detected ten times or more. The CDR3 extends 3 residues past the end of the read, so its final part is completed from the germline J gene. This chain uses TRBV7-9 with TRBJ2-4; 10 nucleotides align to TRBD2. CDR3 length: 15 residues. The germline gives CDR1 SEHNR, CDR2 FQNEAQ (reference sequence). CDR3 protein: CASSLQTSGLGIQYF. The covered CDR3 bases are TGTGCCAGCAGCCTCCAGACTAGCGGGTTAGGGATT.